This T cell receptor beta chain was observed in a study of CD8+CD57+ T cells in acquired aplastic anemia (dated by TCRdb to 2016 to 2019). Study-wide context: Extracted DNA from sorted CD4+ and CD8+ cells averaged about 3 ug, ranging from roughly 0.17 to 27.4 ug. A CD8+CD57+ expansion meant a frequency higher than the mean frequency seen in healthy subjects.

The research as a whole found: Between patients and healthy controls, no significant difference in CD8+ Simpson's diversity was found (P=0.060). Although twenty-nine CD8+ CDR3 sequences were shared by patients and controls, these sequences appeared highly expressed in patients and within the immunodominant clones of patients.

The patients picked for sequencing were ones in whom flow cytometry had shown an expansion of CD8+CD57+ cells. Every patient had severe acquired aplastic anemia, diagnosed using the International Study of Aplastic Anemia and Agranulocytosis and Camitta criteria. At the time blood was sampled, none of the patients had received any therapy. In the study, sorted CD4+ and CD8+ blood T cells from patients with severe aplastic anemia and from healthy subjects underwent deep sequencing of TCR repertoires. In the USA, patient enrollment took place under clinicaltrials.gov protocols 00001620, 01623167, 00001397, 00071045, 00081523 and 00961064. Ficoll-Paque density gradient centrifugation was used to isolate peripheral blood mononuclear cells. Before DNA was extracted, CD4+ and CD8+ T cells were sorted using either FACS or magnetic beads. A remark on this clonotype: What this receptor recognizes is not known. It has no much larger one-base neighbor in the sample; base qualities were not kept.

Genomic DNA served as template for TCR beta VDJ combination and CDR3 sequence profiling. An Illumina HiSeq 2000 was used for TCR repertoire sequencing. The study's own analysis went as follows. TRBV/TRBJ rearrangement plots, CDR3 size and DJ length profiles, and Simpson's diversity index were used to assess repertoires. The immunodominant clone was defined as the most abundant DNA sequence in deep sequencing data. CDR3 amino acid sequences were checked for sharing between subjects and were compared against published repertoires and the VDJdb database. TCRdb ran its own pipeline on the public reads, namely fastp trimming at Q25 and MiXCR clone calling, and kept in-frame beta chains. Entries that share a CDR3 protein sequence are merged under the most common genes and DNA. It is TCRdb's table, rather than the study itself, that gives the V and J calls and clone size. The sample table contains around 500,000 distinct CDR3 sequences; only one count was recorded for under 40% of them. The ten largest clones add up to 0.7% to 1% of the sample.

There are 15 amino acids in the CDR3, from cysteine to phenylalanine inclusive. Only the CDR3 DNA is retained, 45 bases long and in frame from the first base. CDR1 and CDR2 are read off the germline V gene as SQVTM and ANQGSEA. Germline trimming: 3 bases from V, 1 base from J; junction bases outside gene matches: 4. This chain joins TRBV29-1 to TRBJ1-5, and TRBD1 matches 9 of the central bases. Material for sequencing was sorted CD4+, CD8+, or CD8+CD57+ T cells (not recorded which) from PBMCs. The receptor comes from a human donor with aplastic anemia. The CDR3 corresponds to CSVESGTGSNQPQHF. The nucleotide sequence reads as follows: TGCAGCGTTGAGTCCGGGACAGGGAGCAATCAGCCCCAGCATTTT.